These T cell receptor beta chains were read from a single sample in a study of T cell responses to AZD1222 COVID-19 vaccine. The method was immunoSEQ multiplex PCR; TCRdb's version includes in-frame clones alone and lacks a portion of them. The sample records 40,000 to 55,000 clones, 70% to 90% being singletons. This specimen consisted of peripheral blood, obtained 28 days after the second AZD1222 dose. These TCRs come from an adult who received the AZD1222 COVID-19 vaccine. Each CDR3 is given with its conserved first and last residue. Each record gives: V gene, clone size, J gene, D gene, CDR3 protein, CDR3 DNA. D genes are given only for firm matches. Clone size appears in some rows only: once, few, many, or a class for an expanded clone.

>TRBV3-1/TRBV3-2|NA|TRBJ2-7|NA
CASSQETGTYEQYF
TGTGCCAGCAGCCAAGAGACAGGTACCTACGAGCAGTACTTC
>TRBV9|NA|TRBJ1-1|NA
CASSVASGNTEAFF
TGTGCCAGCAGCGTAGCGTCAGGCAACACTGAAGCTTTCTTT
>TRBV5-5|once|TRBJ2-2|NA
CASSLWFQGGDTGELFF
TGTGCCAGCAGCTTGTGGTTCCAGGGCGGCGACACCGGGGAGCTGTTTTTT
>TRBV19|NA|TRBJ1-1|NA
CATESWGNTEAFF
TGTGCCACCGAATCGTGGGGGAACACTGAAGCTTTCTTT
>TRBV9|NA|TRBJ2-3|NA
CASSVSFPDTQYF
TGTGCCAGCAGCGTTTCCTTTCCAGATACGCAGTATTTT
>TRBV3-1/TRBV3-2|few|TRBJ1-2|NA
CASSTTGYGYTF
TGTGCCAGCAGCACAACAGGGTATGGCTACACCTTC
>TRBV3-1/TRBV3-2|NA|TRBJ2-7|TRBD2
CASSQPSGRGEQYF
TGTGCCAGCAGCCAGCCTAGCGGGAGAGGCGAGCAGTACTTC
>TRBV7-8|NA|TRBJ2-3|NA
CASSLQGYSTDTQYF
TGTGCCAGCAGCTTGCAGGGGTATAGCACAGATACGCAGTATTTT
>TRBV4-3|NA|TRBJ2-1|TRBD2
CASSRKGLAGGPGNEQFF
TGCGCCAGCAGCCGTAAGGGACTAGCGGGAGGGCCGGGCAATGAGCAGTTCTTC
>TRBV11-2|NA|TRBJ2-2|NA
CASSLNRITGELFF
TGTGCCAGCAGCCTAAACAGAATCACCGGGGAGCTGTTTTTT
>TRBV7-9|NA|TRBJ1-1|NA
CASFPGPRGGMNTEAFF
TGTGCCAGCTTCCCGGGCCCCAGGGGCGGCATGAACACTGAAGCTTTCTTT
>TRBV5-4|NA|TRBJ1-6|TRBD1
CASSLDRGSSPLHF
TGTGCCAGCAGCTTGGACAGGGGAAGTTCACCCCTCCACTTT
>TRBV7-6|NA|TRBJ2-2|TRBD1
CASSVGQGSNTGELFF
TGTGCCAGCAGCGTCGGACAGGGGTCTAACACCGGGGAGCTGTTTTTT
>TRBV7-2|NA|TRBJ2-7|TRBD1
CASSPGQVSYEQYF
TGTGCCAGCAGCCCCGGACAGGTTTCCTACGAGCAGTACTTC
>TRBV12-3/TRBV12-4|NA|TRBJ2-7|NA
CASSSRDRYEQYF
TGTGCCAGCAGTTCTCGGGACCGGTACGAGCAGTACTTC
>TRBV5-4|NA|TRBJ2-2|NA
CASSPWAGELFF
TGTGCCAGCAGCCCCTGGGCCGGGGAGCTGTTTTTT
>TRBV7-9|NA|TRBJ1-2|NA
CASSLGQNGYTF
TGTGCCAGCAGCTTAGGACAGAATGGCTACACCTTC
>TRBV28|NA|TRBJ1-1|TRBD1
CASSLLRQGGGTEAFF
TGTGCCAGCAGTTTATTGCGTCAGGGGGGAGGAACTGAAGCTTTCTTT
>TRBV5-8|few|TRBJ1-4|TRBD1
CASSHLETGGEKLFF
TGTGCCAGCAGTCACCTCGAGACAGGGGGTGAAAAACTGTTTTTT
>TRBV5-1|NA|TRBJ2-2|TRBD2
CASSLGPSGPNTGELFF
TGCGCCAGCAGCTTGGGGCCTAGCGGACCGAACACCGGGGAGCTGTTTTTT
>TRBV5-4|NA|TRBJ2-2|NA
CASSSGPSRNGELFF
TGTGCCAGCAGCTCCGGTCCTAGCAGAAACGGGGAGCTGTTTTTT
>TRBV6-1|once|TRBJ2-1|NA
CASSEGETSYNEQFF
TGTGCCAGCAGTGAAGGGGAAACATCTTACAATGAGCAGTTCTTC
>TRBV30|NA|TRBJ2-3|NA
CAWSGLGPGHHTDTQYF
TGTGCCTGGAGCGGGCTCGGTCCGGGACACCACACAGATACGCAGTATTTT
>TRBV7-9|NA|TRBJ2-3|NA
CASSSERFTDTQYF
TGTGCCAGCAGCTCGGAGCGGTTCACAGATACGCAGTATTTT
>TRBV4-2|NA|TRBJ2-2|NA
CASSQGIYNGELFF
TGTGCCAGCAGCCAAGGTATTTACAACGGGGAGCTGTTTTTT
>TRBV11-2|NA|TRBJ1-5|NA
CASSPTGGTGNQPQHF
TGTGCCAGCAGCCCCACCGGGGGGACTGGCAATCAGCCCCAGCATTTT
>TRBV6-5|NA|TRBJ2-2|NA
CASSPNVHTGELFF
TGTGCCAGCAGTCCTAATGTCCACACCGGGGAGCTGTTTTTT
>TRBV28|NA|TRBJ1-6|NA
CASRTPMRSPLHF
TGTGCCAGCAGAACGCCCATGAGGTCACCCCTCCACTTT
>TRBV2|NA|TRBJ2-7|NA
CASSRDPFPYEQYF
TGTGCCAGCAGTCGGGACCCCTTCCCCTACGAGCAGTACTTC
>TRBV9|NA|TRBJ1-1|NA
CASSVKPNTEAFF
TGTGCCAGCAGCGTAAAACCGAACACTGAAGCTTTCTTT
>TRBV18|NA|TRBJ2-1|TRBD2
CASSLITSGYNEQFF
TGTGCCAGCTCGCTAATAACTAGCGGATACAATGAGCAGTTCTTC
>TRBV4-3|NA|TRBJ2-7|NA
CASSQAPTESSYEQYF
TGCGCCAGCAGCCAAGCCCCCACTGAGAGCTCCTACGAGCAGTACTTC
>TRBV19|once|TRBJ2-1|TRBD2
CASSLASGRSYNEQFF
TGTGCCAGTAGTCTCGCTAGCGGGAGGTCTTACAATGAGCAGTTCTTC
>TRBV18|NA|TRBJ2-3|NA
CASSQQGLNTDTQYF
TGTGCCAGCTCACAACAGGGTCTAAACACAGATACGCAGTATTTT
>TRBV19|NA|TRBJ2-2|NA
CASSTLSQDNTGELFF
TGTGCCAGTAGTACCCTTAGTCAGGACAACACCGGGGAGCTGTTTTTT
>TRBV18|NA|TRBJ1-2|TRBD1
CASSPRWDRGQDGYTF
TGTGCCAGCTCACCCCGTTGGGACAGGGGGCAGGATGGCTACACCTTC
>TRBV7-6|NA|TRBJ2-1|TRBD2
CASSLGLAASIEQFF
TGTGCCAGCAGCTTAGGGCTAGCGGCAAGCATAGAGCAGTTCTTC
>TRBV5-4|NA|TRBJ1-1|NA
CASSLILGTEAFF
TGTGCCAGCAGCTTGATCCTAGGGACTGAAGCTTTCTTT
>TRBV7-8|NA|TRBJ2-7|NA
CASSLGHQGGYEQYF
TGTGCCAGCAGCTTAGGGCACCAGGGCGGTTACGAGCAGTACTTC
>TRBV5-4|few|TRBJ2-7|TRBD1
CASSSQQGADEQYF
TGTGCCAGCAGCTCGCAACAGGGGGCCGACGAGCAGTACTTC
>TRBV5-1|NA|TRBJ2-2|TRBD2
CASSLSSGSGTGELFF
TGCGCCAGCAGCTTGTCTAGCGGGAGCGGAACCGGGGAGCTGTTTTTT
>TRBV6-5|NA|TRBJ2-7|NA
CASSLYHEQYF
TGTGCCAGCAGTTTATATCACGAGCAGTACTTC
>TRBV10-2|few|TRBJ2-5|NA
CASSGEAMQETQYF
TGCGCCAGCAGTGGGGAGGCGATGCAGGAGACCCAGTACTTC
>TRBV7-9|NA|TRBJ1-1|TRBD1
CASRPLDRAKAEAFF
TGTGCCAGCAGACCACTGGACAGGGCGAAGGCTGAAGCTTTCTTT
>TRBV12-3/TRBV12-4|NA|TRBJ1-2|TRBD1
CASSEGQFGGYTF
TGTGCCAGCAGTGAGGGACAGTTCGGTGGCTACACCTTC